The 8 T cell receptor beta chains in this list originate from one sample, sequenced in a study of OX40 agonist ivuxolimab in advanced cancers. The library was produced with the immunoSEQ multiplex PCR assay. Held by TCRdb, this immuneACCESS table contains in-frame sequences only and omits some clones. Under half of the omission traces to an unresolved V gene where checked; the cause of the rest is unknown. The sample contains tens of thousands of clones, over 85% of them found a single time. 0.35% to 0.45% of the sample belongs to the ten largest clones. The sequenced sample was CD4+ or CD8+ T cells sorted from blood, obtained in a trial of the OX40 agonist ivuxolimab. The receptors shown here come from an adult with an advanced solid tumor such as melanoma, head and neck, liver or kidney cancer.

The chain recombines TRBV11-3 with TRBJ2-7, with TRBD2 identical over 8 bases. Germline loops: CDR1 SGHNT, CDR2 YENEEA. CDR3 length: 15 amino acids. V gave up 5 bases and J gave up 3 bases; unmatched junction bases: 9. The CDR3 DNA reads TGTGCCAGCAGCCCCGGGGGGGACGCGAACTACGAGCAGTACTTC. As protein: CASSPGGDANYEQYF.

The chain combines TRBV30 with TRBJ2-1; TRBD1 matches at 9 bases. Germline lookup yields CDR1 GTSNPN and CDR2 SVGIG (reference sequence). Germline trimming cut 2 bases from V and 1 base from J; bases unmatched to any gene: 3. The CDR3 has 15 amino acids. CDR3 sequence (DNA): TGTGCCTGGAGTCGACAGGGGGTTTCCTACAATGAGCAGTTCTTC. It translates to CAWSRQGVSYNEQFF.

The chain couples TRBV14 to TRBJ2-2; the D is unclear. Germline CDR1 and CDR2: SGHDN and FVKESK. The V gene lost 2 bases and the J gene lost 2 bases, with 6 bases spanning the gap. CDR3 length: 14 amino acids. The CDR3 loop reads CASSQLINTGELFF. CDR3 nucleotide sequence: TGTGCCAGCAGCCAACTGATAAACACCGGGGAGCTGTTTTTT.

V is TRBV19 and J is TRBJ2-7, with TRBD1 matching over 11 bases. Per the germline V gene, CDR1 is LNHDA and CDR2 is SQIVND (reference sequence). The CDR3 sequence is 13 residues long. The V and J ends lost 4 bases and 6 bases, in that order; junction bases with no gene match: 2. CDR3 DNA: TGTGCCAGTAGTAAGGACAGGGGGCGCGAGCAGTACTTC. Translation: CASSKDRGREQYF.

The chain combines TRBV6-1 with TRBJ1-2, with TRBD1 matching 7 bases. Trimming took 6 bases from V and 8 from J; bases not matched to a gene: 15. Per the germline V gene, CDR1 is MNHNS and CDR2 is SASEGT. This CDR3 spans 15 amino acids. This chain's CDR3 is CASRQDSTGLKGYTF. For the CDR3, the DNA is TGTGCCAGCAGACAAGATTCGACAGGGCTTAAAGGCTACACCTTC.

The chain joins TRBV7-2 to TRBJ2-7; tentative D call: TRBD1 (6 bases). V was shortened by 1 base and J by 5 bases, with 12 bases between the two germline ends. The CDR3 has 14 residues. Germline CDR1 is SGHTA and CDR2 is FQGNSA. The CDR3 DNA reads TGTGCCAGCAGCTTAGGGCCCAGGGGCCACGAGCAGTACTTC. Its translation is CASSLGPRGHEQYF.

The chain employs TRBV7-2 and TRBJ1-5; the match to TRBD1 covers 7 bases. The CDR3 loop spans 14 amino acids. Germline assignment: CDR1 SGHTA and CDR2 FQGNSA. After removal of 5 bases from V and 5 bases from J, the junction contained 6 bases not matched to a gene. CDR3 coding DNA: TGTGCCAGCAGCCAAGACAGGGTCGATCAGCCCCAGCATTTT. It is translated as CASSQDRVDQPQHF.

V gene TRBV4-3 combines with J gene TRBJ1-1; a weak D match, TRBD1 (6 bases). The CDR3 is made up of 15 amino acids. From germline, CDR1 is LGHNA and CDR2 YSLEER. With 3 bases removed from V and 8 bases from J, the gap between germline ends came to 19 bases. In nucleotides, the CDR3 is TGCGCCAGCAGCCACTACCCTACAGGGAATATGGAAGCTTTCTTT. This translates into CASSHYPTGNMEAFF.